The 13 T cell receptor beta chains below come from one sample, sequenced in a study of shared clonotypes between healthy human individuals. Sequencing used immunoSEQ multiplex PCR; TCRdb keeps in-frame clones, though not all of them. The table shows over 750,000 clones, with around 96% occurring only once. Selected positively for CCR7 and CD45RO-negative, naive CD8 cells excluded terminally differentiated effector memory CD45RA+ cells. What was sequenced was naive CD8+ T cells sorted from blood. Receptor source: a man aged 30-40 years in good health.

This chain uses TRBV7-2 with TRBJ2-2, with TRBD2 matching 7 bases. Trimming took 3 bases from V and 3 from J; bases not matched to a gene: 13. The germline gives CDR1 SGHTA, CDR2 FQGNSA. This CDR3 is built from 18 residues. The CDR3, as DNA: TGTGCCAGCAGCTTTTACCCGAGAGCGGGATTGGACACCGGGGAGCTGTTTTTT. As protein: CASSFYPRAGLDTGELFF.

The chain carries TRBV7-2 and TRBJ1-1; D call uncertain. Trimming pared 5 bases from V and 2 bases from J, leaving 12 bases between. The CDR3 sequence is 14 residues long. Germline V gives CDR1 SGHTA, CDR2 FQGNSA. The CDR3 is CASSPQRYNTEAFF. The CDR3 DNA reads TGTGCCAGCAGCCCGCAGCGGTATAACACTGAAGCTTTCTTT.

This chain uses TRBV7-9 with TRBJ2-1, with 7 bases identical to TRBD1. Trimming took 5 bases from V and 2 from J; bases not matched to a gene: 6. CDR3 length: 15 residues. Germline CDR1 and CDR2: SEHNR and FQNEAQ (reference sequence). DNA for the CDR3: TGTGCCAGCAGCAAAGGGGACAGACCCTACAATGAGCAGTTCTTC. Translated, it gives CASSKGDRPYNEQFF.

For the CDR3, the DNA is TGCGCCAGTCGGCAGGAGTACCAAGAGACCCAGTACTTC. It yields the protein CASRQEYQETQYF. The chain joins TRBV5-1 to TRBJ2-5, with D hard to call. The CDR3 covers 13 residues. V lost 8 bases to trimming and J lost 0 bases, with 11 bases between them. Germline V lookup: CDR1 SGHRS, CDR2 YFSETQ.

The rearrangement uses TRBV29-1 and TRBJ2-7, with TRBD2 matching over 9 bases. This CDR3 spans 15 amino acids. Germline V CDR1 and CDR2: SQVTM, ANQGSEA. V trimming: 6 bases; J trimming: 0 bases; junction bases outside the gene matches: 9. The CDR3 DNA reads TGCAGCGTCTTAGTTCCGACTAGCGGCTCCTACGAGCAGTACTTC. Amino acids: CSVLVPTSGSYEQYF.

The chain has TRBV6-6 and TRBJ2-2; possibly TRBD2 for D (6 bases). Trimming cost V 4 bases and J 6 bases, with 9 bases left between them. Germline V gene sequence: CDR1 MNHNY, CDR2 SVGAGI (reference sequence). This CDR3 has 13 residues. The CDR3 nucleotides are TGTGCCAGCAGTTCCTCGGGGGCCGGGGAGCTGTTTTTT. Residues: CASSSSGAGELFF.

V and J are TRBV6-5 and TRBJ2-3; no clear D gene. The CDR3 loop spans 15 amino acids. Germline V lookup: CDR1 MNHEY, CDR2 SVGAGI. Trimming took off 6 bases at V and 1 base at J, with 14 bases between the two ends. The CDR3 spells CASSQKWSRTDTQYF. The CDR3 DNA reads TGTGCCAGCAGCCAAAAGTGGTCCCGCACAGATACGCAGTATTTT.

V and J are TRBV7-9 and TRBJ2-7; D unresolved. With 5 bases removed from V and 6 bases from J, the gap between germline ends came to 20 bases. The CDR3 length is 15 residues. CDR1 and CDR2 (germline): SEHNR, FQNEAQ (reference sequence). The CDR3 here is CASSPHVNWVGEQYF. Here the CDR3 DNA reads TGTGCCAGCAGCCCACATGTTAATTGGGTTGGCGAGCAGTACTTC.

The chain couples TRBV2 to TRBJ2-7; D is possibly TRBD2 (6 bases). Trimming left V 7 bases short and J 2 bases short, with 12 bases between. The CDR3 consists of 13 residues. Per germline, CDR1 SNHLY and CDR2 FYNNEI. The CDR3 DNA reads as TGTGCCAGCACACGCCGGACTACCTACGAGCAGTACTTC. It yields the protein CASTRRTTYEQYF.

The chain combines TRBV2 with TRBJ1-4; no firm D call. V shed 3 bases and J shed 4 bases, with 9 bases lying between them. Germline lookup yields CDR1 SNHLY and CDR2 FYNNEI. This CDR3 region has 14 residues. DNA of the CDR3: TGTGCCAGCAGTGAGAGGGCCGTTAATGAAAAACTGTTTTTT. Protein: CASSERAVNEKLFF. Looking up the rest from reference TRBV2 and TRBJ1-4 gives the full variable domain: EPEVTQTPSHQVTQMGQEVILRCVPISNHLYFYWYRQILGQKVEFLVSFYNNEISEKSEIFDDQFSVERPDGSNFTLKIRSTKLEDSAMYFCASSERAVNEKLFFGSGTQLSVL.

The rearrangement links TRBV7-8 to TRBJ1-2; 9 positions match TRBD1. The CDR3 runs to 18 residues. Per the germline V gene, CDR1 is SGHVS and CDR2 is FQNEAQ. The V and J ends lost 3 bases and 0 bases, in that order; junction bases with no gene match: 11. CDR3 sequence (DNA): TGTGCCAGCAGCTTTACAGGGGGCCCCACCCCCGCTAACTATGGCTACACCTTC. This codes for CASSFTGGPTPANYGYTF.

In its sample, this clone was seen once. This chain links TRBV7-2 with TRBJ1-1, with unresolved D. Trimming removed 10 bases from V and 0 bases from J, with 15 bases in between. CDR1 is SGHTA and CDR2 is FQGNSA in the germline V gene. The CDR3 is 14 amino acids. The CDR3 sequence is CATNQTDLNTEAFF. The CDR3 DNA sequence: TGTGCCACCAATCAGACCGATTTGAACACTGAAGCTTTCTTT.

This sequence joins TRBV5-4 and TRBJ2-1, with 10 bases aligning to TRBD2. The CDR3 has 15 amino acids. Germline CDR1 reads SGHNT; CDR2 reads YYREEE (reference sequence). The J segment lost 9 bases and the V segment lost 7 bases, leaving 13 bases of the junction unmatched. The chain's CDR3 is CASGLAGGQVTEQFF. The DNA for the CDR3 is TGTGCCAGCGGATTAGCGGGAGGCCAGGTTACTGAGCAGTTCTTC.